This T cell receptor beta chain comes out of a study of blood T cell repertoires in COVID-19. Libraries were prepared by immunoSEQ multiplex PCR; TCRdb keeps only in-frame clonotypes and omits some of them. The sample holds some 270,000 clones, about four fifths seen once. The CDR3 has 17 residues. With 1 base removed from V and 0 bases from J, the gap between germline ends came to 15 bases. Germline values: CDR1 MGHRA, CDR2 YSYEKL. This sequence joins TRBV4-1 and TRBJ1-1, with D possibly TRBD1 on 6 matching bases. The sequenced material came from peripheral blood. The TCR sequence derives from a woman in her thirties or forties who had recovered from COVID-19. The CDR3 sequence is CASSQAARGQMNTEAFF. The DNA for the CDR3 is TGCGCCAGCAGCCAAGCCGCCCGTGGACAGATGAACACTGAAGCTTTCTTT.